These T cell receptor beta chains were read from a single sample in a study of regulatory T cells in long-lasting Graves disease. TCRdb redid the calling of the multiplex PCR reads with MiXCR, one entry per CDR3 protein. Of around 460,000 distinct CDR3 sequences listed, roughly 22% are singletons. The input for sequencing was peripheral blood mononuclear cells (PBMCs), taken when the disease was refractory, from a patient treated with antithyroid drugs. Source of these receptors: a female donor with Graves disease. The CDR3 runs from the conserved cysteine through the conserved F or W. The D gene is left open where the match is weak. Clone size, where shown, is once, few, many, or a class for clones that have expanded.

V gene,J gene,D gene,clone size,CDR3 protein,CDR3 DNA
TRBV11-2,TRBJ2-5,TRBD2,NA,CASSPETSGSRETQYF,TGTGCCAGCTCACCCGAGACTAGCGGGAGTAGGGAGACCCAGTACTTC
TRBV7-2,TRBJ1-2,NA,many,CASSPSTGYGYTF,TGTGCCAGCAGCCCCTCGACAGGATATGGCTACACCTTC
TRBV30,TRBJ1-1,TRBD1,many,CAWSPGGTEAFF,TGTGCCTGGAGTCCAGGGGGCACTGAAGCTTTCTTT
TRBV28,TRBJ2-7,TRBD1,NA,CASSFGYRGARYEQYF,TGTGCCAGCAGTTTCGGTTACAGGGGCGCCCGGTACGAGCAGTACTTC
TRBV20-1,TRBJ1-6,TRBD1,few,CSARVTGVLGSPLHF,TGCAGTGCTAGAGTGACAGGGGTATTGGGTTCACCCCTCCACTTT
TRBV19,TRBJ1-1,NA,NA,CASSMRSAAFF,TGTGCCAGTAGTATGAGGTCGGCCGCTTTCTTT
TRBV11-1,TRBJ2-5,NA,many,CASSLSLKETQYF,TGTGCCAGCAGCTTGTCATTAAAAGAGACCCAGTACTTC
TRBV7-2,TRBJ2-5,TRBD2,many,CASSFTSGPGETQYF,TGTGCCAGCAGCTTTACTAGCGGGCCAGGCGAGACCCAGTACTTC
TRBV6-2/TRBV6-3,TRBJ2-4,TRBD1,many,CASSYRGDRADF,TGTGCCAGCAGTTACCGGGGGGACAGGGCGGACTTC
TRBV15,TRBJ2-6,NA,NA,CATSGGLSGANVLTF,TGTGCCACCAGCGGTGGGCTCTCTGGGGCCAACGTCCTGACTTTC
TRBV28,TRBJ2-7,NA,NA,CASTSGSLYEQYF,TGTGCCAGCACTTCAGGGTCACTCTACGAGCAGTACTTC
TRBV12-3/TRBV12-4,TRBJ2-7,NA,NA,CASSNPERPPYEQYF,TGTGCCAGCAGTAACCCCGAACGGCCCCCCTACGAGCAGTACTTC
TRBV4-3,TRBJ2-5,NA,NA,CASSQDKSKETQYF,TGCGCCAGCAGCCAAGATAAAAGTAAAGAGACCCAGTACTTC
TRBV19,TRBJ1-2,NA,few,CASSMTGFVYGYTF,TGTGCCAGTAGTATGACAGGCTTTGTCTATGGCTACACCTTC
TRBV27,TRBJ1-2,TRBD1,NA,CASSLRWTGDYGYTF,TGTGCCAGCAGTTTACGGTGGACAGGGGACTATGGCTACACCTTC
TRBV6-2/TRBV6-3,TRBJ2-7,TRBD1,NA,CASSYPDRVTYEQYF,TGTGCCAGCAGTTACCCGGACAGGGTAACCTACGAGCAGTACTTC
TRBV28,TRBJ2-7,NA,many,CASSLERNQQREQYF,TGTGCCAGCAGTTTAGAGAGGAACCAGCAGAGAGAGCAGTACTTC
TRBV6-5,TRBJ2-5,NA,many,CASSYRGRGETQYF,TGTGCCAGCAGTTACAGGGGGAGAGGGGAGACCCAGTACTTC